This T cell receptor beta chain was obtained from a study of T cell responses to AZD1222 COVID-19 vaccine. This table comes from immunoSEQ multiplex PCR, and its TCRdb copy is limited to in-frame clones, with some not included. In the table there are 100,000 or so clones, 87% of which are singletons. As regards this clone: The target antigen is unknown.

Trimming removed 0 bases from V and 7 bases from J, with 12 bases in between. Germline CDR1 reads SGHDN; CDR2 reads FVKESK. This CDR3 comprises 14 residues. Study results and caveats: Following two doses of AZD1222, Spike-specific TCR breadth and depth rose.

The J gene is TRBJ1-2, the V gene TRBV14, with a weak D call TRBD1 (5 bases). This specimen was peripheral blood, taken 28 days after the second AZD1222 dose. This TCR was sampled from an adult who received the AZD1222 COVID-19 vaccine. The CDR3 sequence is CASSQEVWGSGYTF. CDR3 DNA sequence: TGTGCCAGCAGCCAAGAGGTTTGGGGGTCTGGCTACACCTTC.